This T cell receptor (beta chain) was obtained from a study of T cell repertoires in cytomegalovirus infection (dated by TCRdb to about 2019). For context, the study as a whole: Alongside well-studied HLA-B-restricted epitopes, the peptide stimulations were aimed at recently identified HLA-C-restricted CMV epitopes, whose presentation resists viral immunomodulation. The HLA type of each donor mattered for the analysis, because public TCR beta signatures pointed to carriage of CMV infection along with the matching HLA type.

Reading the label with the study, this specimen's treatment or condition is: in vitro stimulation with specific CMV peptide epitopes to enrich CMV-specific T cells. The sequencing machine was an Illumina HiSeq 1500. TCRdb handled the public reads itself, with Q25 trimming in fastp and clone calling in MiXCR, and kept productive beta chains. Every entry covers one CDR3 protein and lists the most common genes and DNA from its rows. The sample has fewer than 70,000 distinct CDR3 sequences on record, about 26% of them singletons. Together, the top ten hold roughly three fifths of the sample. This clonotype was found a few times. Its antigen remains undetermined. There are no base qualities to consult, and no much larger clone falls within one base. Trimming takes 7 bases from V and 2 bases from J, and the germline ends sit 15 bases apart. The CDR3 runs 14 residues from the cysteine to the phenylalanine. The retained sequence is limited to the CDR3, 42 bases, with the frame set at the first base. Via the germline V gene (reference sequence), CDR1 is MNHNY and CDR2 SVGAGI.

On the study overall, not on this receptor specifically: The ex vivo response was dominated by HLA-C-restricted CMV-specific TCR beta clonotypes, which also provided the single most frequent clonotype in two of eight donors. In both this cohort and an independent roughly 360-donor cohort, the cumulative frequency of public TCR beta family members distinguished carriers of CMV infection plus the relevant HLA type.

Sequenced material: CD8+ T cells from cultured PBMCs, taken from culture after CMV antigen stimulation. Recombination joined TRBV6-6 with TRBJ2-7; matching of 6 bases hints at TRBD1 as the D gene. The sequence came from a human donor in good health (CMV status not recorded). Some clones in this sample may be carry-over from other donors' samples. In nucleotides, the sequence is TGTGCCAGCACCTCTCTGGACAGACCCTACGAGCAGTACTTC. It codes for CASTSLDRPYEQYF.